The 31 T cell receptor beta chains listed next were all sequenced from one sample in a study of Graves' ophthalmopathy and Graves' hyperthyroidism. Amplifying from RNA transcripts, the study obtained TCR beta CDR3 regions. HTBI primers primed a first-round RT-PCR, and a second-round multiplex PCR followed. Each CDR3 protein is one row after TCRdb ran MiXCR on the multiplex PCR reads. Of roughly 380,000 distinct CDR3 sequences in the sample, 15% were seen once. Sequenced material: peripheral blood. The receptors stem from a woman in her late teens or twenties with stable Graves' hyperthyroidism.

V usage is TRBV29-1 and J usage is TRBJ1-2; no definite D call. This CDR3 has 11 amino acids. Trimming pared 7 bases from V and 3 bases from J, leaving 9 bases between. Germline V gene lookup returns CDR1 SQVTM and CDR2 ANQGSEA. The CDR3 DNA is TGCAGCGCCTCGCGGGACTATGGCTACACCTTC. As protein: CSASRDYGYTF.

This chain uses TRBV12-3 or TRBV12-4 with TRBJ1-1, with D unresolved. Trimming cost V 6 bases and J 2 bases, with 13 bases left between them. CDR3 length equals 14 residues. CDR3 bases: TGTGCCAGCAGATACACAGAGCGTAACACTGAAGCTTTCTTT. Translated: CASRYTERNTEAFF.

The rearrangement uses TRBV6-1 and TRBJ2-5; TRBD2 aligns across 7 bases. CDR3 length equals 17 residues. Germline V gene data show CDR1 as MNHNS and CDR2 as SASEGT. V was clipped by 5 bases and J by 4 bases; unmatched bases: 16. CDR3 in amino acids: CASSPGVGSGGGETQYF. In nucleotides, the CDR3 is TGTGCCAGCAGTCCGGGGGTCGGTTCGGGCGGGGGAGAGACCCAGTACTTC.

This clonotype was detected ten times or more. The J gene is TRBJ1-1, the V gene TRBV11-3; TRBD1 aligns across 8 bases. Germline V lookup: CDR1 SGHNT, CDR2 YENEEA. The V and J ends lost 5 bases and 3 bases, in that order; junction bases with no gene match: 8. This CDR3 is built from 15 residues. CDR3 sequence (DNA): TGTGCCAGCAGCCCAGTCTGGGACAGGCACACTGAAGCTTTCTTT. Translated, it gives CASSPVWDRHTEAFF. Variable domain in full (rest from reference TRBV11-3 and TRBJ1-1): EAGVVQSPRYKIIEKKQPVAFWCNPISGHNTLYWYLQNLGQGPELLIRYENEEAVDDSQLPKDRFSAERLKGVDSTLKIQPAELGDSAVYLCASSPVWDRHTEAFFGQGTRLTVV.

In its sample, this clonotype was seen many times. The CDR3 protein is CASSWQGQVGEAFF. In DNA, the CDR3 is TGTGCCAGCAGTTGGCAGGGCCAAGTAGGTGAAGCTTTCTTT. The chain is built from TRBV12-3 or TRBV12-4 and TRBJ1-1; possibly TRBD1 for D (5 bases). The CDR3 loop spans 14 amino acids. V was pared by 4 bases and J by 7 bases, with 16 bases between.

This clonotype was observed many times. The rearrangement links TRBV27 to TRBJ1-6, with a possible D match to TRBD1 (6 bases). From germline, CDR1 is MNHEY and CDR2 SMNVEV (reference sequence). Between the trimmed V and J ends, which lost 2 bases and 7 bases, there was a span of 9 bases. This CDR3 region has 14 residues. The CDR3 sequence: CASSLGGGNSPLHF. The CDR3 coding sequence is TGTGCCAGCAGTTTAGGAGGGGGGAATTCACCCCTCCACTTT.

This clonotype was seen many times. Because the CDR3's place on the DNA is in doubt, the DNA is left out and the CDR3 is given as listed by TCRdb. The gene calls are TRBV6-5 and TRBJ1-1; the table's D call, TRBD1, has no DNA check behind it. 15 amino acids form the CDR3, both terminal residues included. CDR1 is MNHEY, CDR2 SVGAGI, per germline. This chain's CDR3 is CASSYFRGLGTEAFF.

This clonotype has only a few counts. The CDR3 DNA reads as TGTGCCAGTAGTATCGGGGCATTGGGCTACACCTTC. It codes for CASSIGALGYTF. This chain connects TRBV19 to TRBJ1-2, with D possibly being TRBD1 (5 bases). Germline V gene lookup returns CDR1 LNHDA and CDR2 SQIVND (reference sequence). V lost 3 bases, J lost 8 bases, and 10 bases lay in between. The CDR3 sequence is 12 residues long.

This clonotype was recorded at least ten times. The chain recombines TRBV6-1 with TRBJ1-5; TRBD1 is a possible D gene (5 bases). The CDR3 extends over 14 amino acids. V lost 5 bases and J lost 3, with 11 bases in between. Looked up from germline, CDR1 is MNHNS and CDR2 is SASEGT. As DNA, the CDR3 is TGTGCCAGCAGTAATGGGGGGATCAATCAGCCCCAGCATTTT. Its translation: CASSNGGINQPQHF.

The sample holds many counts of this clonotype. The genes are TRBV11-2 and TRBJ1-1; 7 nucleotides agree with TRBD1. The V gene end was trimmed by 4 bases and the J gene end by 0 bases; junction bases not matched to a gene: 5. The germline V gene encodes CDR1 SGHAT and CDR2 FQNNGV. This CDR3 spans 15 amino acids. CDR3 residues: CASSSWGQLNTEAFF. The CDR3 DNA is TGTGCCAGCAGCTCATGGGGACAGTTGAACACTGAAGCTTTCTTT.

In this sample, this clonotype turned up once. This sequence joins TRBV18 and TRBJ1-3; no firm D call. Germline CDR1 KGHSH, CDR2 LQKENI. CDR3 length equals 16 residues. V lost 3 bases, J lost 0 bases, and 12 bases lay in between. CDR3 loop: CASSPPVLVSGNTIYF. The CDR3 DNA is TGTGCCAGCTCACCCCCGGTCTTGGTCTCTGGAAACACCATATATTTT.

The sample holds many counts of this clonotype. J is TRBJ1-1 and V is TRBV12-3 or TRBV12-4; D might be TRBD1 (5 bases). V lost 3 bases and J 4 bases, leaving 15 bases between the germline ends. The CDR3 extends over 15 amino acids. CDR3 DNA sequence: TGTGCCAGCAGTTTGACGGGGGGGTTAAGCACTGAAGCTTTCTTT. It yields the protein CASSLTGGLSTEAFF.

This clonotype was seen ten or more times. This sequence joins TRBV5-1 and TRBJ2-2; TRBD1 matches 8 bases. The CDR3 length is 16 residues. V lost 8 bases, J lost 2 bases, and 11 bases stayed unmatched. The V gene's germline CDR1 is SGHRS and CDR2 YFSETQ. The CDR3 coding sequence is TGCGCCAGGTGGGGACAGGAATCAACCAACACCGGGGAGCTGTTTTTT. As protein: CARWGQESTNTGELFF.

The chain carries TRBV6-5 and TRBJ1-2, with a possible D match to TRBD1 (6 bases). CDR3 length equals 13 residues. V was pared by 2 bases and J by 6 bases, with 10 bases between. The V gene's germline CDR1 is MNHEY and CDR2 SVGAGI. CDR3 loop: CASSYTRGHGYTF. The CDR3 nucleotides read TGTGCCAGCAGTTACACCAGGGGCCATGGCTACACCTTC.

The chain couples TRBV3-1 to TRBJ1-2, with D perhaps TRBD1 (5 bases). Germline lookup yields CDR1 LGHDT and CDR2 YNNKEL (reference sequence). The V end was cut by 1 base, the J end by 4 bases, with 10 bases between. The CDR3 is 14 residues long. This CDR3 reads CASSQAQGGYGYTF. The CDR3 nucleotides are TGTGCCAGCAGCCAAGCCCAGGGCGGCTATGGCTACACCTTC.

This clonotype was picked up many times. The genes are TRBV20-1 and TRBJ1-1, with 7 positions matching TRBD1. Germline V gene data show CDR1 as DFQATT and CDR2 as SNEGSKA (reference sequence). Losses at the gene ends were 5 bases for V and 5 bases for J; bases not matched to a gene: 14. The CDR3 extends over 15 amino acids. The DNA for the CDR3 is TGCAGTGCTCCCGCTCCCCAGGGGGGAAATACTGAAGCTTTCTTT. It specifies CSAPAPQGGNTEAFF.

The chain carries TRBV2 and TRBJ1-2, with D possibly TRBD1 on 5 matching bases. CDR1 and CDR2 from the germline V gene are SNHLY and FYNNEI. Trimming stripped 5 bases from V and 3 bases from J, with 7 bases between. The CDR3 loop spans 12 amino acids. The CDR3 loop reads CASSRDYYGYTF. In DNA, the CDR3 is TGTGCCAGCAGTAGGGACTACTATGGCTACACCTTC. Complete variable domain (other parts from reference TRBV2 and TRBJ1-2): EPEVTQTPSHQVTQMGQEVILRCVPISNHLYFYWYRQILGQKVEFLVSFYNNEISEKSEIFDDQFSVERPDGSNFTLKIRSTKLEDSAMYFCASSRDYYGYTFGSGTRLTVV.

This clonotype was observed many times. J is TRBJ1-6 and V is TRBV6-5; maybe TRBD1 (6 bases). The CDR3 covers 14 residues. CDR1 is MNHEY and CDR2 is SVGAGI in the germline V gene. V was cut by 2 bases and J by 8 bases, with 10 bases left in between. CDR3: CASSYRRTDSPLHF. CDR3 nucleotides: TGTGCCAGCAGTTACAGAAGGACAGATTCACCCCTCCACTTT.

This clonotype showed up many times. V gene TRBV6-5 combines with J gene TRBJ2-5, with 7 nucleotides matching TRBD1. V was clipped by 0 bases and J by 1 base; unmatched bases: 2. This CDR3 contains 15 residues. The germline gives CDR1 MNHEY, CDR2 SVGAGI. CDR3 in amino acids: CASSYSGQSQETQYF. CDR3 in DNA: TGTGCCAGCAGTTACTCGGGACAGAGCCAAGAGACCCAGTACTTC.

This clonotype was counted once. This chain uses TRBV20-1 with TRBJ1-2; D gene ambiguous. This CDR3 spans 13 amino acids. Germline V CDR1 and CDR2: DFQATT, SNEGSKA (reference sequence). The ends were cut back, 0 bases at V and 2 bases at J, with 7 bases in the middle. CDR3 loop: CSAREEWNYGYTF. The CDR3, as DNA: TGCAGTGCTAGAGAGGAGTGGAACTATGGCTACACCTTC.

The table lists this clonotype with many counts. A much bigger clone sits one base away, suggesting this may be a read error. The chain joins TRBV28 to TRBJ1-2, with TRBD1 matching 8 bases. This CDR3 spans 13 amino acids. The germline gives CDR1 MDHEN, CDR2 SYDVKM. V was pared by 10 bases and J by 9 bases, with 13 bases of the junction left unmatched. CDR3 in amino acids: CATDLGQARSYTF. The CDR3 region has the DNA TGTGCCACCGATCTGGGACAGGCTCGTAGCTACACCTTC.

This clonotype was detected ten times or more. The chain couples TRBV7-8 to TRBJ2-7; D call uncertain. CDR3 length: 12 amino acids. Germline V gene sequence: CDR1 SGHVS, CDR2 FQNEAQ. Deletions cut 8 bases from V and 5 bases from J, with 13 bases between. The CDR3: CASVGRMDEQYF. As DNA, the CDR3 is TGTGCCAGCGTCGGCAGGATGGACGAGCAGTACTTC.

This clonotype was observed many times. The chain links TRBV6-5 to TRBJ2-3; no definite D call. CDR1 is MNHEY, CDR2 SVGAGI, per germline. This CDR3 comprises 16 residues. Trimming removed 2 bases from V and 0 bases from J, with 12 bases in between. The CDR3 bases are TGTGCCAGCAGTTACACCACGAAACTGAGCACAGATACGCAGTATTTT. This gives the protein CASSYTTKLSTDTQYF.

This clonotype has at least ten counts. CDR3 nucleotides: TGTGCCAGCAGTCCGGGGGGTAGTCGCGGCTACACCTTC. Protein sequence: CASSPGGSRGYTF. The chain has TRBV12-3 or TRBV12-4 and TRBJ1-2; D may be TRBD1 (5 bases). V lost 5 bases, J lost 8 bases, and 15 bases lay in between. CDR3 length equals 13 residues.

This clonotype came up many times. The chain combines TRBV7-2 with TRBJ2-4; D might be TRBD2 (5 bases). This CDR3 spans 12 amino acids. With 5 bases removed from V and 14 bases from J, the gap between germline ends came to 16 bases. Germline-derived CDR1 and CDR2 are SGHTA and FQGNSA. This CDR3 reads CASSPSEGIKYF. CDR3 coding DNA: TGTGCCAGCAGCCCAAGTGAGGGTATTAAGTACTTC. Based on the CDR3 plus reference TRBV7-2 and TRBJ2-4, the full variable domain is GAGVSQSPSNKVTEKGKDVELRCDPISGHTALYWYRQSLGQGLEFLIYFQGNSAPDKSGLPSDRFSAERTGGSVSTLTIQRTQQEDSAVYLCASSPSEGIKYFGAGTRLSVL.

This clonotype has a count of ten or more. The genes are TRBV20-1 and TRBJ1-2; tentatively, D is TRBD1 (6 bases). The V and J ends lost 5 bases and 8 bases respectively, with 21 bases between them. The CDR3 totals 14 residues. Germline CDR1 and CDR2: DFQATT and SNEGSKA (reference sequence). This CDR3 is CSAFTGLPSLGYTF. In DNA, the CDR3 is TGCAGTGCTTTTACAGGGCTCCCTTCCCTGGGCTACACCTTC.

This clonotype was observed at least ten times. This sequence joins TRBV20-1 and TRBJ2-5, with 7 bases that match TRBD2. Germline V lookup: CDR1 DFQATT, CDR2 SNEGSKA (reference sequence). The CDR3 is made up of 13 amino acids. The junction had 5 bases not matched to a gene; V was cut back by 6 bases and J by 1 base. CDR3 in amino acids: CSASLATQETQYF. CDR3 in DNA: TGCAGTGCGTCACTAGCGACCCAAGAGACCCAGTACTTC.

This clonotype was recorded at least ten times. The J gene is TRBJ2-2, the V gene TRBV6-2 or TRBV6-3; 9 bases agree with TRBD1. There are 17 residues in the CDR3. The V gene's germline CDR1 is MNHEY and CDR2 SVGEGT. V shed 7 bases and J 1 base; nucleotides not matched to a gene: 10. The CDR3: CASNSMYRGRNTGELFF. The CDR3 region has the DNA TGTGCCAGCAACTCCATGTACAGGGGGCGGAACACCGGGGAGCTGTTTTTT.

The chain joins TRBV7-2 to TRBJ1-2; 11 bases are a match to TRBD1. The CDR3 is 15 residues long. Germline V gene lookup returns CDR1 SGHTA and CDR2 FQGNSA. After removal of 1 base from V and 8 bases from J, the junction contained 6 bases not matched to a gene. CDR3 region: CASSLGDRGARGYTF. CDR3 bases: TGTGCCAGCAGCTTAGGGGACAGGGGGGCCCGGGGCTACACCTTC.

The table lists this clonotype with a few counts. The chain has TRBV12-3 or TRBV12-4 and TRBJ2-5; 8 bases align to TRBD1. The CDR3 has 15 residues. The junction had 7 bases not matched to a gene; V was cut back by 2 bases and J by 5 bases. CDR3 in DNA: TGTGCCAGCAGTTTATCAAGGACAGGGAGGGAGACCCAGTACTTC. Protein product: CASSLSRTGRETQYF.

The sample holds many counts of this clonotype. This rearrangement joins TRBV6-2 or TRBV6-3 to TRBJ2-7; D is perhaps TRBD2 (7 bases). The CDR3 runs 16 residues. CDR1 MNHEY and CDR2 SVGEGT come from the germline V gene. The V and J ends lost 6 bases and 0 bases respectively, with 18 bases between them. This chain's CDR3 is CASRRGLSRASYEQYF. In nucleotides, the CDR3 is TGTGCCAGCAGGCGGGGGCTTTCACGCGCCTCCTACGAGCAGTACTTC.